The next 11 T cell receptor beta chains were all read from a single sample in a study of blood T cell repertoires in COVID-19. Sequencing was performed with immunoSEQ multiplex PCR; in TCRdb, only in-frame clones are kept and a portion is missing. Of about 170,000 clones detected, approximately 85% appear once; the ten largest clones hold less than 8%. Specimen: peripheral blood. The receptors originated from an elderly man with COVID-19, enrolled during active disease.

The chain has TRBV19 and TRBJ1-3; D is uncertain. Deletions cut 3 bases from V and 0 bases from J, with 9 bases between. Germline V gene sequence: CDR1 LNHDA, CDR2 SQIVND (reference sequence). The CDR3 covers 15 residues. CDR3 coding DNA: TGTGCCAGTAGTATTGACGGGGACTCTGGAAACACCATATATTTT. Its protein is CASSIDGDSGNTIYF. Full variable domain (rest looked up from reference TRBV19 and TRBJ1-3): DGGITQSPKYLFRKEGQNVTLSCEQNLNHDAMYWYRQDPGQGLRLIYYSQIVNDFQKGDIAEGYSVSREKKESFPLTVTSAQKNPTAFYLCASSIDGDSGNTIYFGEGSWLTVV.

Only one count was recorded for this clone. The chain uses TRBV7-9 and TRBJ2-3, with 11 bases fitting TRBD2. From germline, CDR1 is SEHNR and CDR2 FQNEAQ (reference sequence). The CDR3 extends over 15 amino acids. The V segment lost 1 base and the J segment 6 bases; nucleotides outside the gene matches: 3. CDR3 protein: CASSLGLAGPDTQYF. The CDR3 DNA reads TGTGCCAGCAGCTTAGGACTAGCGGGACCCGATACGCAGTATTTT. Drawing the rest from reference TRBV7-9 and TRBJ2-3, the complete variable domain is DTGVSQNPRHKITKRGQNVTFRCDPISEHNRLYWYRQTLGQGPEFLTYFQNEAQLEKSRLLSDRFSAERPKGSFSTLEIQRTEQGDSAMYLCASSLGLAGPDTQYFGPGTRLTVL.

The chain joins TRBV2 to TRBJ1-2, with 8 positions matching TRBD1. V lost 3 bases, J lost 4 bases, and 10 bases stayed unmatched. The CDR3 runs 16 residues. Germline lookup yields CDR1 SNHLY and CDR2 FYNNEI. CDR3 sequence reads: CASSEYRQGSSYGYTF. CDR3 coding DNA: TGTGCCAGCAGTGAGTACCGACAGGGGTCTTCCTATGGCTACACCTTC.

A few counts support this clone. The rearrangement uses TRBV6-5 and TRBJ1-3, with D unclear. Germline CDR1 is MNHEY and CDR2 is SVGAGI. V dropped 0 bases and J dropped 1 base, with 7 bases sitting between them. This CDR3 comprises 15 residues. The DNA of the CDR3 is TGTGCCAGCAGTTACTCAAGAGCGTCTGGAAACACCATATATTTT. This encodes CASSYSRASGNTIYF.

The J gene is TRBJ1-1, the V gene TRBV18; 8 bases align to TRBD1. Per the germline V gene, CDR1 is KGHSH and CDR2 is LQKENI. Trimming at V came to 5 bases and at J to 5 bases, leaving 7 bases not matched to a gene. CDR3 size: 14 residues. This CDR3 reads CASSSDRGRTEAFF. CDR3 sequence (DNA): TGTGCCAGCTCATCCGACAGGGGAAGAACTGAAGCTTTCTTT.

The chain links TRBV18 to TRBJ2-1; 9 bases match TRBD1. CDR1 and CDR2 (germline): KGHSH, LQKENI. The J segment lost 7 bases and the V segment lost 4 bases, leaving 2 bases of the junction unmatched. The CDR3 is 13 residues long. CDR3 coding DNA: TGTGCCAGCTCACAAGACAGGGGGAATGAGCAGTTCTTC. Translation gives CASSQDRGNEQFF.

The chain is built from TRBV27 and TRBJ1-1; D not resolved. Trimming stripped 3 bases from V and 5 bases from J, with 10 bases between. The germline V gene has CDR1 MNHEY and CDR2 SMNVEV (reference sequence). There are 13 residues in the CDR3. CDR3 region: CASSLRSGTEAFF. The CDR3, as DNA: TGTGCCAGCAGTTTGAGGAGTGGGACTGAAGCTTTCTTT.

This clone showed up just once. The chain links TRBV24-1 to TRBJ2-3; 7 bases match TRBD2. CDR3 length equals 16 residues. V lost 3 bases, J lost 2 bases, and 7 bases stayed unmatched. CDR1 and CDR2 from the germline V gene are KGHDR and SFDVKD. The chain's CDR3 is CATSDAGRGDTDTQYF. CDR3 DNA sequence: TGTGCCACCAGTGATGCAGGGAGGGGAGACACAGATACGCAGTATTTT.

The chain is built from TRBV2 and TRBJ2-5, with 7 bases matching TRBD1. Germline V gene lookup returns CDR1 SNHLY and CDR2 FYNNEI. V gave up 11 bases and J gave up 3 bases; unmatched junction bases: 15. This CDR3 has 15 residues. The CDR3 DNA is TGTGCCTCCGACCAGGCAGGGGGTGGGGAAGAGACCCAGTACTTC. Translating gives CASDQAGGGEETQYF.

The CDR3: CASIMGGGNYGYTF. The DNA of the CDR3 is TGTGCCAGCATCATGGGAGGGGGTAACTATGGCTACACCTTC. The J gene is TRBJ1-2, the V gene TRBV6-5; D may be TRBD1 (6 bases). The CDR3 length is 14 residues. V was trimmed by 7 bases and J by 1 base, leaving 13 bases between them. Looked up from germline, CDR1 is MNHEY and CDR2 is SVGAGI.

CDR3 protein: CASSQLGLNGETQYF. The CDR3 region has the DNA TGTGCCAGCAGCCAACTCGGACTTAACGGAGAGACCCAGTACTTC. The rearrangement uses TRBV7-2 and TRBJ2-5; the D gene is possibly TRBD2 (5 bases). The length of the CDR3 is 15 residues. V lost 5 bases, J lost 4 bases, and 17 bases lay in between. Germline CDR1 SGHTA, CDR2 FQGNSA.